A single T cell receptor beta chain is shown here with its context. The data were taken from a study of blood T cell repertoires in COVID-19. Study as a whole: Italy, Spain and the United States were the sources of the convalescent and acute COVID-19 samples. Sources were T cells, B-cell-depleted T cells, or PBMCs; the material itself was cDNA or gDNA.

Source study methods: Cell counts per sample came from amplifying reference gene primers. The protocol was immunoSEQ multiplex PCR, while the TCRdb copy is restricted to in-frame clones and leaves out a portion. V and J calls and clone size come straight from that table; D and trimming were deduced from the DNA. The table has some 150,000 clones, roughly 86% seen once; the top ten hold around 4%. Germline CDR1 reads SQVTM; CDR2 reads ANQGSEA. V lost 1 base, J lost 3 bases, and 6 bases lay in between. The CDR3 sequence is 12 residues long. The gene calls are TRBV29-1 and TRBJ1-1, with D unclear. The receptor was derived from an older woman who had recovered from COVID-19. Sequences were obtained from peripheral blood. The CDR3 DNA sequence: TGCAGCGTTGAAGCGGACTACACTGAAGCTTTCTTT. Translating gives CSVEADYTEAFF.